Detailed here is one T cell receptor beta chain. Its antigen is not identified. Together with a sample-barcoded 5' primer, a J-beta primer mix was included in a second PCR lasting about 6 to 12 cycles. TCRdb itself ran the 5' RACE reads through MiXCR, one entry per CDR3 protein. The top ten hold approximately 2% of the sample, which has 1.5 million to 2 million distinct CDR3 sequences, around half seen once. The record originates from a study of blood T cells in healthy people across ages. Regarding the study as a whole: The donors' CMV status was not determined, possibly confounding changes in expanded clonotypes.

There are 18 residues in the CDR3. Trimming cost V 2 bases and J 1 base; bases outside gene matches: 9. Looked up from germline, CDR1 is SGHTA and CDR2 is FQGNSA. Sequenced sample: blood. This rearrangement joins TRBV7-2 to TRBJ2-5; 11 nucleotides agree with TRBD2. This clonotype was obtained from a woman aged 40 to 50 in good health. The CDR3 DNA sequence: TGTGCCAGCAGCTTACGGCCATCTAGCGGGGGGATCCAAGAGACCCAGTACTTC. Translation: CASSLRPSSGGIQETQYF.